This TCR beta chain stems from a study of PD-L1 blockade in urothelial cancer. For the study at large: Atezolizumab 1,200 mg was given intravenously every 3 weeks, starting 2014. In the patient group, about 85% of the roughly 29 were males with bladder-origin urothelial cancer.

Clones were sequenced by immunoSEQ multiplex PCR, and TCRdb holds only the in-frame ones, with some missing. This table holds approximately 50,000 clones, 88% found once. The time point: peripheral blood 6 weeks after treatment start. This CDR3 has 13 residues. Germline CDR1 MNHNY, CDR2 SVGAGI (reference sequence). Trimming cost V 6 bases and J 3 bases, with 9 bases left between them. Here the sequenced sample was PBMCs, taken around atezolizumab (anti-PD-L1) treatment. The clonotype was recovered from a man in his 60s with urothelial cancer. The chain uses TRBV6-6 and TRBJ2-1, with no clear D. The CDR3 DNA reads TGTGCCAGCAGCCCTTCTCTCTACAATGAGCAGTTCTTC. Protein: CASSPSLYNEQFF.